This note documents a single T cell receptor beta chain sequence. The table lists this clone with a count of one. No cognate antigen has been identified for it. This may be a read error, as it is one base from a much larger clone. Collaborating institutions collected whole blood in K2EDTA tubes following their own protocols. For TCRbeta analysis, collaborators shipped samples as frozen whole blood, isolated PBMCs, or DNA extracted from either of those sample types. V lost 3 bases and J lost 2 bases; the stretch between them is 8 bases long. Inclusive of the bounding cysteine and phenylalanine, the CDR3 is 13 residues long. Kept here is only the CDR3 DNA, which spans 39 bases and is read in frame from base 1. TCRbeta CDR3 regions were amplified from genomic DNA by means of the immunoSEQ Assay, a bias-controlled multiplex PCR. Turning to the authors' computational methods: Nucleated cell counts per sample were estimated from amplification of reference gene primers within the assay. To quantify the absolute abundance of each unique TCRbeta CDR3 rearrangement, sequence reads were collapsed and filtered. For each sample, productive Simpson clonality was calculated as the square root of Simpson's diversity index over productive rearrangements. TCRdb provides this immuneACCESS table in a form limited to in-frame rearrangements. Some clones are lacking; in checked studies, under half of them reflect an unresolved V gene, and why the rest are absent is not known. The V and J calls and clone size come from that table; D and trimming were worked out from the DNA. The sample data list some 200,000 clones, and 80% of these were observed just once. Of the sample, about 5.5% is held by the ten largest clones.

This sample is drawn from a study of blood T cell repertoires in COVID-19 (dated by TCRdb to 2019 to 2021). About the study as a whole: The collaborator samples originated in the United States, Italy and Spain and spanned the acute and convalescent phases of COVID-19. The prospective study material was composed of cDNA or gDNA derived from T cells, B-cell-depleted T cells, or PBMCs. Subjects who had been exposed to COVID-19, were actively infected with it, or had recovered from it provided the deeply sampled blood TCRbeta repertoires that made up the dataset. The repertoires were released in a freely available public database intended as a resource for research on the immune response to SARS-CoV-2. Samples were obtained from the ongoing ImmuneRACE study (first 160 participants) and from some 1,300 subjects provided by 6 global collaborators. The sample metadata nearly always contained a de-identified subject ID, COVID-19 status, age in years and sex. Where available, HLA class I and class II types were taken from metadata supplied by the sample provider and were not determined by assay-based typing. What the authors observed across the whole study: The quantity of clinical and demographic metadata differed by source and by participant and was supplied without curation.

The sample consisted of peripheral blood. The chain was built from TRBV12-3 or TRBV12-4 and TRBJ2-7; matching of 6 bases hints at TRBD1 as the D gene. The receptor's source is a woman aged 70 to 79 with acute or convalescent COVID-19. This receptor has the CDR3 CASSFSGAYEQYF. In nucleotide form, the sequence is TGTGCCAGCAGTTTCTCAGGGGCCTACGAGCAGTACTTC.